These T cell receptor beta chains were read from a single sample in a study of shared T cell receptors in the human thymus. The table came from immunoSEQ multiplex PCR; TCRdb's copy has only in-frame clones and leaves some out. The top ten hold around 0.01% of the sample, which has 500,000 to 750,000 clones, 85% to 90% seen once. These data were also filed under a second study, of human thymus T cells.

Sequenced input: thymocytes. All receptors derive from a boy under three years old with a congenital heart defect. Both conserved end residues are part of each CDR3. The D gene is left open where the match is weak. Rows give clone size only sometimes, using once, few, many, or a class for an expanded clone.

>TRBJ2-3|TRBD2|-|TRBV7-8
CASSPPSGRVTDTQYF
TGTGCCAGCAGCCCGCCTAGCGGGAGGGTGACAGATACGCAGTATTTT
>TRBJ2-2|-|-|TRBV9
CASSVLSGSDTGELFF
TGTGCCAGCAGCGTATTATCAGGGTCCGACACCGGGGAGCTGTTTTTT
>TRBJ2-1|TRBD2|-|TRBV12-5
CASGPPPGLAGGGSPYNEQFF
TGTGCTAGTGGTCCGCCTCCGGGACTAGCGGGAGGGGGCTCCCCCTACAATGAGCAGTTCTTC
>TRBJ2-7|TRBD2|once|TRBV5-1
CASSLAGTSGTYEQYF
TGCGCCAGCAGCTTGGCCGGGACTAGCGGGACCTACGAGCAGTACTTC
>TRBJ1-2|TRBD1|few|TRBV18
CASSPPDRTTCGYTF
TGTGCCAGCTCCCCACCGGACAGGACGACTTGTGGCTACACCTTC
>TRBJ2-7|-|-|TRBV21-1
CATRGNEQYF
TGTGCCACCCGGGGGAACGAGCAGTACTTC
>TRBJ1-1|TRBD1|-|TRBV6-5
CASRPGQGGNTEAFF
TGTGCCAGCAGGCCCGGACAGGGAGGGAACACTGAAGCTTTCTTT
>TRBJ2-5|-|-|TRBV14
CASSRPGGKKETQYF
TGTGCCAGCAGCCGTCCTGGCGGTAAAAAAGAGACCCAGTACTTC
>TRBJ2-7|TRBD1|-|TRBV2
CASIQGQGSYEQYF
TGTGCCAGCATCCAAGGACAGGGGTCCTACGAGCAGTACTTC
>TRBJ1-1|-|-|TRBV14
CASSQDGRTQPFF
TGTGCCAGCAGCCAAGATGGGAGGACACAGCCTTTCTTT
>TRBJ1-1|-|-|TRBV7-6
CASSPVGAGAFF
TGTGCCAGCAGCCCGGTAGGCGCCGGGGCTTTCTTT
>TRBJ2-7|TRBD1|-|TRBV6-1
CASSETGSPFF
TGTGCCAGCAGTGAGACAGGGTCTCCGTTCTTC
>TRBJ1-2|-|-|TRBV7-2
CASSFSREGGDYGYTF
TGTGCCAGCAGCTTTAGTAGGGAGGGGGGTGACTATGGCTACACCTTC
>TRBJ2-7|TRBD2|-|TRBV18
CASLPTSGNEQYF
TGTGCCAGCTTGCCGACTAGCGGGAACGAGCAGTACTTC
>TRBJ2-1|-|-|TRBV2
CASSEKREGFF
TGTGCCAGCAGTGAAAAACGGGAAGGGTTCTTC
>TRBJ2-7|TRBD2|-|TRBV5-1
CASSLEIAGSYEQYF
TGCGCCAGCAGCTTGGAAATAGCGGGCTCCTACGAGCAGTACTTC
>TRBJ2-1|TRBD2|-|TRBV15
CATSRAPSGWNEQFF
TGTGCCACCAGCAGAGCCCCTAGCGGGTGGAATGAGCAGTTCTTC
>TRBJ1-5|-|-|TRBV6-1
CASSGEGTDPNQPQHF
TGTGCCAGCAGTGGAGAAGGGACTGACCCTAATCAGCCCCAGCATTTT
>TRBJ1-2|-|-|TRBV19
CASSTLTGVRYGYTF
TGTGCCAGTAGTACCTTAACCGGGGTCCGGTATGGCTACACCTTC
>TRBJ2-2|-|once|TRBV5-6
CASSWRHTGELFF
TGTGCCAGCAGCTGGCGGCACACCGGGGAGCTGTTTTTT
>TRBJ2-1|TRBD2|once|TRBV5-1
CASSFVFEREESASYNEQFF
TGCGCCAGCAGCTTTGTCTTCGAGCGGGAGGAATCTGCCTCCTACAATGAGCAGTTCTTC
>TRBJ2-2|-|-|TRBV27
CASSPDGASLPNTGELFF
TGTGCCAGCAGTCCCGACGGAGCCTCCCTTCCGAACACCGGGGAGCTGTTTTTT
>TRBJ2-4|TRBD2|-|TRBV7-2
CASSLPASGRAGGNIQYF
TGTGCCAGCAGCTTACCCGCTAGCGGGAGGGCCGGGGGAAACATTCAGTACTTC
>TRBJ2-3|TRBD2|-|TRBV19
CASRPLREDRTDTQYF
TGTGCCAGTAGACCCCTTCGGGAGGATCGCACAGATACGCAGTATTTT